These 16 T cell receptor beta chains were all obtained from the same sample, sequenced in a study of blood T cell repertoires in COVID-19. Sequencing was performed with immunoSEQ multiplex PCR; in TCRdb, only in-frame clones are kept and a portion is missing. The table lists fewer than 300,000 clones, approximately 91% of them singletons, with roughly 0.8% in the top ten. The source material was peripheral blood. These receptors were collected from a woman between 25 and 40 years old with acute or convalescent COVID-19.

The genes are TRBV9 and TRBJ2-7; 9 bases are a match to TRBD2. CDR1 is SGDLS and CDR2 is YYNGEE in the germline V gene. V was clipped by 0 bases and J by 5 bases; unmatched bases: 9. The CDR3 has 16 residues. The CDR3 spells CASSVAIRTSDDEQYF. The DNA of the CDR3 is TGTGCCAGCAGCGTAGCTATCCGGACTAGCGACGACGAGCAGTACTTC.

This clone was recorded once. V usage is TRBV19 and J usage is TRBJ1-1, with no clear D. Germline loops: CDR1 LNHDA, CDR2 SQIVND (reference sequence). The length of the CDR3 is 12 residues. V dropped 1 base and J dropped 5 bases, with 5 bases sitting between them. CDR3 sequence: CASSIGRTEAFF. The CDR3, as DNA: TGTGCCAGTAGTATAGGCCGGACTGAAGCTTTCTTT.

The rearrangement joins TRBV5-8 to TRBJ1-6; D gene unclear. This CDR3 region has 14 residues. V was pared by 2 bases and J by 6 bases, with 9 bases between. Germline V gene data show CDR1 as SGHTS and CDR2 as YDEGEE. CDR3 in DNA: TGTGCCAGCAGCTTCGACATGGGTAATTCACCCCTCCACTTT. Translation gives CASSFDMGNSPLHF.

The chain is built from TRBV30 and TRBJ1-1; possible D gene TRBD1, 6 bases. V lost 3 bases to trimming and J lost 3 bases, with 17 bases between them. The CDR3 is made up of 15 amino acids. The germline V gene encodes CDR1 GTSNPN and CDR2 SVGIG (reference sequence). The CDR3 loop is CAWRQGAYLDTEAFF. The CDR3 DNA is TGTGCCTGGAGACAGGGTGCATACTTGGACACTGAAGCTTTCTTT.

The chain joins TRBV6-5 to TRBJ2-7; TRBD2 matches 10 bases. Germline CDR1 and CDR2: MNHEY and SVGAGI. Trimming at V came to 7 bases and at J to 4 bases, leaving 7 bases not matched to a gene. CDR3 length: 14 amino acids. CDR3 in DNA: TGTGCCAGCACCGTAGCTAGCGGGAGATACGAGCAGTACTTC. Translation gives CASTVASGRYEQYF.

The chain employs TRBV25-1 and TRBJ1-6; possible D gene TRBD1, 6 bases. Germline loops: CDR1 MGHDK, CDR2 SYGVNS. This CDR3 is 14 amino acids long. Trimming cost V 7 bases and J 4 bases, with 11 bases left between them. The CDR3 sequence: CASTQGQYNSPLHF. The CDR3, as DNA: TGTGCCAGCACCCAGGGGCAGTATAATTCACCCCTCCACTTT.

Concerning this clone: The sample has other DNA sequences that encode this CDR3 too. The CDR3 region is CASSADREYGYTF. CDR3 coding DNA: TGTGCCAGCAGCGCCGACAGGGAGTATGGCTACACCTTC. The chain is built from TRBV5-6 and TRBJ1-2; 7 bases match TRBD1. The CDR3 is made up of 13 amino acids. The J segment lost 5 bases and the V segment lost 4 bases, leaving 5 bases of the junction unmatched. Germline CDR1 SGHDT, CDR2 YYEEEE.

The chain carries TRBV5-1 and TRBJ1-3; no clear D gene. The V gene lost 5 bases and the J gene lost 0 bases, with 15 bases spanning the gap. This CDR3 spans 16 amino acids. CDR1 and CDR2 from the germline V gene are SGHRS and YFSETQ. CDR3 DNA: TGCGCCAGCAGATGGACTGGCCCCAGCTCTGGAAACACCATATATTTT. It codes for CASRWTGPSSGNTIYF.

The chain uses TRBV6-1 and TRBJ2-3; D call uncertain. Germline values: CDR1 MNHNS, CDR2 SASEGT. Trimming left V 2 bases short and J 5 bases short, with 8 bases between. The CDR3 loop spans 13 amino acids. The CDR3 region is CASSEYPGDTQYF. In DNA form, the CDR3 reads TGTGCCAGCAGTGAATATCCCGGAGATACGCAGTATTTT.

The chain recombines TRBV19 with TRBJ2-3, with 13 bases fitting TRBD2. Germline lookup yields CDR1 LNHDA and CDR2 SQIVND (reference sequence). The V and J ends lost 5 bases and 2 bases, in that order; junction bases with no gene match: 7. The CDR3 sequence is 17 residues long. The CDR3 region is CASSPPGLAGYTDTQYF. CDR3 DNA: TGTGCCAGTAGTCCCCCGGGACTAGCGGGATACACAGATACGCAGTATTTT.

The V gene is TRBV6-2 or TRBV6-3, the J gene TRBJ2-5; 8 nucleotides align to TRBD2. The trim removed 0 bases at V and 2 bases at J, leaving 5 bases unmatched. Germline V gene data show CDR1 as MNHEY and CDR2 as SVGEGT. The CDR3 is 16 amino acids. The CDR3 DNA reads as TGTGCCAGCAGTTACTCCGCGGGAGGAATTCAAGAGACCCAGTACTTC. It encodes CASSYSAGGIQETQYF.

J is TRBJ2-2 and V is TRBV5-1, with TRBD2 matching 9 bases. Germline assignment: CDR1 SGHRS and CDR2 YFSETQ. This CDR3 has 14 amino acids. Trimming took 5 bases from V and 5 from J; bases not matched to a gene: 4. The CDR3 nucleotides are TGCGCCAGCAGTGGAGCGGGAGGTACCGGGGAGCTGTTTTTT. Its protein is CASSGAGGTGELFF.

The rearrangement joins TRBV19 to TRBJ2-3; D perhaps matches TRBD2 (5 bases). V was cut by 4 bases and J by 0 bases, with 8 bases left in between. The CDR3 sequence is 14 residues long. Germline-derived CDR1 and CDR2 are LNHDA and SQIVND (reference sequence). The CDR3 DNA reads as TGTGCCAGTAGTAGCGGGTTTAGCACAGATACGCAGTATTTT. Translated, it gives CASSSGFSTDTQYF.

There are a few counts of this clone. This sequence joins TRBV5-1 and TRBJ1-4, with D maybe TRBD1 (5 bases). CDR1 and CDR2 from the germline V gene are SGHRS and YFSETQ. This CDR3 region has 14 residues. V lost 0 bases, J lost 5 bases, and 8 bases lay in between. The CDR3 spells CASSLVAGNEKLFF. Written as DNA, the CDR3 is TGCGCCAGCAGCTTGGTTGCAGGGAATGAAAAACTGTTTTTT.

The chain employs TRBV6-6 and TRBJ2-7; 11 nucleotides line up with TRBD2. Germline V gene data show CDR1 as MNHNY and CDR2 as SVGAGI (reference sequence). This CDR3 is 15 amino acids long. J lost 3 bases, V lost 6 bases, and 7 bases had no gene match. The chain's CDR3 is CASSPPGLAVYEQYF. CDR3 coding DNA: TGTGCCAGCAGCCCACCGGGACTAGCGGTCTACGAGCAGTACTTC.

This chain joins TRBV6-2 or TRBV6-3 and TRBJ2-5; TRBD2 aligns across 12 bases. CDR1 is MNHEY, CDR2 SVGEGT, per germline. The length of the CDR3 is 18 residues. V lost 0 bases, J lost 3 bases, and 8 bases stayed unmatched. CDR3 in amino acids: CASSYSTSGSTTKETQYF. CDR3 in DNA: TGTGCCAGCAGTTACTCGACTAGCGGGAGTACAACTAAAGAGACCCAGTACTTC.